The clone carrying this T cell receptor (beta chain) was seen more than once but under ten times. The antigen is unknown. This record comes from a study of T cells after yellow fever vaccination. Study-level points and caveats: The booster saw the reappearance of most primary-vaccination clones (about 95% CD4, around 88% CD8). Though it reached lower strength, the secondary response hit its peak faster, day 5 versus 15. One caveat is that FACS-sorted repertoires could contain abundant clonotypes contaminating from the bulk population.

TCRdb reanalysed the 5' RACE reads using MiXCR and keeps one entry per CDR3 protein. The sample includes 300,000 to 400,000 distinct CDR3 sequences, over 8% seen only once; the top ten take approximately 19%. CDR3 length equals 12 residues. Trimming took 6 bases from V and 8 from J, leaving 16 bases between them. Germline V gene data show CDR1 as DFQATT and CDR2 as SNEGSKA (reference sequence). This clonotype was obtained from a man aged 18 to 29 who received the YFV17D yellow fever vaccine. Sequencing was performed on PBMCs, taken on the day of the first yellow fever vaccination. The V gene is TRBV20-1, the J gene TRBJ1-2, with D unclear. The CDR3 spells CSAMRNTEGYTF. CDR3 DNA: TGCAGTGCGATGAGGAACACTGAGGGCTACACCTTC.